This note documents a single TCR beta chain sequence. Its target is not known. The isolated RNA, all of it, was reverse transcribed, so expressed TCRB transcripts were what got sequenced. Samples of naive, central memory and regulatory T cells yielded a mean of around 4 million reads. This table comes from immunoSEQ multiplex PCR, and its TCRdb copy is limited to in-frame clones, with some not included. The sample lists tens of thousands of clones; about 50% were seen once. The data were obtained in a study of beta chain features in type 1 diabetes. The study, taken as a whole, reports: The study found moderately but significantly shorter TCRB CDR3s in all four CD4+ subsets of Type 1 diabetes patients. Fewer junction insertions and more nucleotide deletions appeared in type 1 diabetes patients. A cDNA-based sequencing approach could over-represent cells with high TCR expression.

Per the germline V gene, CDR1 is ENHRY and CDR2 is SYGVKD. The J segment lost 6 bases and the V segment lost 0 bases, leaving 12 bases of the junction unmatched. The CDR3 consists of 18 residues. The receptor comes from a man between 25 and 39 years old with type 1 diabetes. This chain links TRBV10-3 with TRBJ2-7; 12 bases map to TRBD2. The specimen sequenced was central memory CD4+ T cells from blood. CDR3 in DNA: TGTGCCATCAGTGAGTCCCCCTGGAGAGGACTAGCGGGACCCGAGCAGTACTTC. Translated, it gives CAISESPWRGLAGPEQYF.